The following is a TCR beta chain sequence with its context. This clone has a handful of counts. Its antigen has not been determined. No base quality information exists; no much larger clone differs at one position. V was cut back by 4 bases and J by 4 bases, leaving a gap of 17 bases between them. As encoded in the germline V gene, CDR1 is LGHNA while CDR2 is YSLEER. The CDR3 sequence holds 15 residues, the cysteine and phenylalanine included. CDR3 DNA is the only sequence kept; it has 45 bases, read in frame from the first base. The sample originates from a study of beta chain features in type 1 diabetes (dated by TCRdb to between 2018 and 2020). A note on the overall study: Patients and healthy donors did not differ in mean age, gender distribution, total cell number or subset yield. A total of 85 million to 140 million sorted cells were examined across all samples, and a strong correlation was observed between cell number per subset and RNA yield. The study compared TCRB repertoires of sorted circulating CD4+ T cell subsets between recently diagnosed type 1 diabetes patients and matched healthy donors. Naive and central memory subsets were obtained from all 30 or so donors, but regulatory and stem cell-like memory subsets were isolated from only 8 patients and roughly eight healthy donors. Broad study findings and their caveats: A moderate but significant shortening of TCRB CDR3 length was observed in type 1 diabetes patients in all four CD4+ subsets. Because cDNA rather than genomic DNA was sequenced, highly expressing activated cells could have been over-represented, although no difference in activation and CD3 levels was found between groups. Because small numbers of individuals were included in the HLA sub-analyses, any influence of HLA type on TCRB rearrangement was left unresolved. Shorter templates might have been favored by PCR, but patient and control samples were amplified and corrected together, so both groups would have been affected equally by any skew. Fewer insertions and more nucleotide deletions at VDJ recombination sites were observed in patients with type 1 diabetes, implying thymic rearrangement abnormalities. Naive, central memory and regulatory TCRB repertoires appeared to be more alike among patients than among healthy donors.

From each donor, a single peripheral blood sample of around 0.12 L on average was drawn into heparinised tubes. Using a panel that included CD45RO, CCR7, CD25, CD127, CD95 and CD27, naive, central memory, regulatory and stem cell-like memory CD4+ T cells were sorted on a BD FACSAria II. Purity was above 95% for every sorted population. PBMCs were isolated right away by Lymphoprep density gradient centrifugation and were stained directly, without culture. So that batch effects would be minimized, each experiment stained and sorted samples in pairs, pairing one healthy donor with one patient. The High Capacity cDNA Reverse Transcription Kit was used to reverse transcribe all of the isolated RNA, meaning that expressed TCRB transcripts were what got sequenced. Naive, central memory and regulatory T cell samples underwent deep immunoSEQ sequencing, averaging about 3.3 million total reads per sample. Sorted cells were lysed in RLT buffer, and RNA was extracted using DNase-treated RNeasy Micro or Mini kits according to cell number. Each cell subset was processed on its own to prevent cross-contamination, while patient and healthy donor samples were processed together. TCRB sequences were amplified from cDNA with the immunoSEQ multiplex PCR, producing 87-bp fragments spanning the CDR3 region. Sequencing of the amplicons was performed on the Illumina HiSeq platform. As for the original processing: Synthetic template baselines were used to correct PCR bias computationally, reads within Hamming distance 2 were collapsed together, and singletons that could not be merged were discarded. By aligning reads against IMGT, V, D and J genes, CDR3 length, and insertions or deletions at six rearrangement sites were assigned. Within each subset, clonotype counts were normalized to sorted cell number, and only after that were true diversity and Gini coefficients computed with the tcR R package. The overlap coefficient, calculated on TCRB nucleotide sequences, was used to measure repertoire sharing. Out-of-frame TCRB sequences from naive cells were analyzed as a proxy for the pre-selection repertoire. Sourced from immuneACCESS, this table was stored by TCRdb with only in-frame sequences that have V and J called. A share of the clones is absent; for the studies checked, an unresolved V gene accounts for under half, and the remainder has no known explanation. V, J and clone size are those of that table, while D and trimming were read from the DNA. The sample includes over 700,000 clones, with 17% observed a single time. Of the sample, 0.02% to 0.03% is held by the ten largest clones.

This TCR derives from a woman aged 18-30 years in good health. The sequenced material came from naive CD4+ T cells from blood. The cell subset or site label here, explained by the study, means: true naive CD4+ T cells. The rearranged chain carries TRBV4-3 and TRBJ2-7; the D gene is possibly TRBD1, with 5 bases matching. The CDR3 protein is CASSLSGQGPYEQYF. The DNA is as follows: TGCGCCAGCAGCCTAAGTGGCCAGGGCCCTTACGAGCAGTACTTC.